This T cell receptor (beta chain) is from a study of tumor-infiltrating lymphocytes in primary liver carcinoma. Findings of the study overall: A significantly higher top-250-clone fraction was found in tumors than in blood (p = 0.039).

Extraction of RNA together with DNA used roughly 19-31 mg of unsorted bulk tissue. The CDR3 sequence is 14 residues long. Germline V CDR1 and CDR2: MNHNY, SVGAGI (reference sequence). Details on this clonotype: Its antigen is as yet unknown. The germline gene is not matched at one end of the junction; a read error may be the cause.

Reverse transcription of approximately 0.55 ug total RNA with a constant-region primer produced TCR beta cDNA. Researchers made the TCR beta libraries by running three nested multiplex PCR rounds with slightly modified ARM-PCR. The first two PCR rounds used TRBV1-TRBV30 primers with a Cbeta primer, approximately 10 cycles each. TCRdb independently ran MiXCR on the multiplex PCR reads; one entry per CDR3 protein. Altogether 40,000 to 50,000 distinct CDR3 sequences are present, about 73% being singletons, with the ten largest covering around 28%. The clonotype was recovered from a man between 40 and 49 years old with primary liver carcinoma and hepatitis B virus infection. V usage is TRBV6-6 and J usage is TRBJ2-5, with TRBD1 as a possible D gene (6 bases). The sequenced sample was liver tumor tissue from sampling region 3. Subset of the sample: tumor region T3, left-lateral pole. CDR3: CASSYSPGEEAQYF. DNA of the CDR3: TGTGCCAGCAGTTACTCGCCAGGGGAAGAGGCCCAGTATTTC.